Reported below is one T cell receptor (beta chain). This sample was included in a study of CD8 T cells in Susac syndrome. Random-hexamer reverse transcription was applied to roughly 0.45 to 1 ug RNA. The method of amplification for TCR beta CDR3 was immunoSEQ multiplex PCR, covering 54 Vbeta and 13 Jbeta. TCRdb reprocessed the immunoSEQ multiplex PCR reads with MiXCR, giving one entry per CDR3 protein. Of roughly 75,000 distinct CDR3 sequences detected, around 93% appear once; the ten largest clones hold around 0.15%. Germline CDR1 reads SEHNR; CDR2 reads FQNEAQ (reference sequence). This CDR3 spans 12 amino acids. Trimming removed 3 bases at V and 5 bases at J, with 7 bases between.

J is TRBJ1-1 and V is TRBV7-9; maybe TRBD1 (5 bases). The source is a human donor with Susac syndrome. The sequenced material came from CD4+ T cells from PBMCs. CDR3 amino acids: CASSFEGTEAFF. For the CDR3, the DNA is TGTGCCAGCAGCTTCGAGGGGACTGAAGCTTTCTTT.